The next 12 T cell receptor beta chains were all read from a single sample in a study of response to subunit inactivated influenza vaccine. MiXCR, applied by TCRdb to the RT-PCR reads, yields one record per CDR3 protein. The repertoire has about half a million distinct CDR3 sequences, around 9.9% of them found once; the top ten carry more than 10%. Sequencing used PBMCs from blood, obtained about 6 weeks after vaccination. The receptors come from a man in his fifties or sixties who received an inactivated influenza vaccine.

This chain joins TRBV9 and TRBJ1-5; D is ambiguous. CDR3 length equals 15 residues. V dropped 0 bases and J dropped 0 bases, with 7 bases sitting between them. The germline gives CDR1 SGDLS, CDR2 YYNGEE. The CDR3 protein is CASSVEPASNQPQHF. The CDR3 DNA is TGTGCCAGCAGCGTAGAGCCGGCTAGCAATCAGCCCCAGCATTTT.

This clonotype was recorded a few times. In DNA, the CDR3 is TGTGCCACCAGACTAGCGGAACAAGAGACCCAGTACTTC. It specifies CATRLAEQETQYF. The chain carries TRBV2 and TRBJ2-5; 9 bases are shared with TRBD2. CDR1 and CDR2 from the germline V gene are SNHLY and FYNNEI. The V and J ends lost 10 bases and 2 bases, in that order; junction bases with no gene match: 5. The CDR3 is 13 amino acids.

This clonotype was seen only a few times. V usage is TRBV24-1 and J usage is TRBJ2-6; D gene ambiguous. The germline V and J ends were trimmed by 3 bases and 1 base, with 6 bases remaining between them. The V gene's germline CDR1 is KGHDR and CDR2 SFDVKD. The CDR3 has 15 residues. CDR3 sequence: CATSDSISGANVLTF. In DNA, the CDR3 is TGTGCCACCAGTGATAGTATTTCTGGGGCCAACGTCCTGACTTTC.

This clonotype has at least ten counts. The CDR3 DNA reads TGCAGCGTTGGGACAGGCACTTCTTACGAGCAGTACTTC. As protein: CSVGTGTSYEQYF. The chain links TRBV29-1 to TRBJ2-7, with 7 nucleotides matching TRBD1. V lost 4 bases and J lost 4; bases outside the gene matches: 7. Germline values: CDR1 SQVTM, CDR2 ANQGSEA. The CDR3 totals 13 residues.

The chain links TRBV29-1 to TRBJ2-5; D may be TRBD1 (6 bases). From germline, CDR1 is SQVTM and CDR2 ANQGSEA. This CDR3 region has 13 residues. V was cut by 6 bases and J by 0 bases, with 11 bases left in between. CDR3 region: CSVGRDNQETQYF. The CDR3 coding sequence is TGCAGCGTCGGAAGGGACAACCAAGAGACCCAGTACTTC.

This clonotype was seen only a few times. V usage is TRBV6-5 and J usage is TRBJ1-6, with D perhaps TRBD1 (5 bases). In germline, CDR1 is MNHEY, CDR2 SVGAGI. Trimming pared 0 bases from V and 7 bases from J, leaving 10 bases between. This CDR3 comprises 15 residues. The DNA for the CDR3 is TGTGCCAGCAGTTACTCCCCGGGGCCAAATTCACCCCTCCACTTT. It is translated as CASSYSPGPNSPLHF.

This clonotype appeared a few times. The chain couples TRBV10-3 to TRBJ2-4; tentatively, D is TRBD1 or TRBD2 (5 bases each). CDR1 is ENHRY and CDR2 is SYGVKD in the germline V gene. The CDR3 consists of 19 residues. With 2 bases removed from V and 1 base from J, the gap between germline ends came to 21 bases. The CDR3 reads CAISETKGTVGWAKNIQYF. The CDR3 nucleotides are TGTGCCATCAGTGAGACCAAAGGGACGGTTGGGTGGGCCAAAAACATTCAGTACTTC.

This clonotype was recorded a few times. The chain employs TRBV6-5 and TRBJ2-7; 7 bases line up with TRBD1. Unmatched junction bases numbered 3, after V lost 2 bases and J lost 2 bases. CDR1 and CDR2 from the germline V gene are MNHEY and SVGAGI. The CDR3 is 14 amino acids. The CDR3 DNA is TGTGCCAGCAGTTACGGAGGACAGGCCTACGAGCAGTACTTC. It encodes CASSYGGQAYEQYF.

This clonotype was counted only a few times. The J gene is TRBJ1-1, the V gene TRBV5-1; D gene uncertain. This CDR3 is built from 14 residues. Germline assignment: CDR1 SGHRS and CDR2 YFSETQ. Trimming shortened V by 1 base and J by 0 bases, and 7 bases separated the two germline ends. The CDR3 loop is CASSLNGLNTEAFF. The CDR3 DNA is TGCGCCAGCAGCTTGAACGGGTTGAACACTGAAGCTTTCTTT.

This clonotype was counted at least ten times. V gene TRBV7-9 combines with J gene TRBJ2-5; D gene unclear. The CDR3 is made up of 13 amino acids. Trimming took off 5 bases at V and 6 bases at J, with 13 bases between the two ends. Germline V gene sequence: CDR1 SEHNR, CDR2 FQNEAQ (reference sequence). CDR3 sequence reads: CASSPRTGQTQYF. DNA for the CDR3: TGTGCCAGCAGCCCGAGGACCGGACAGACCCAGTACTTC.

V usage is TRBV5-1 and J usage is TRBJ2-5, with D possibly matching TRBD2 (5 bases). Trimming took off 10 bases at V and 5 bases at J, with 15 bases between the two ends. Per germline, CDR1 SGHRS and CDR2 YFSETQ. This CDR3 region has 12 residues. DNA of the CDR3: TGCGCCCCCATGTGGTGCGGGGAGACCCAGTACTTC. Its protein is CAPMWCGETQYF.

The rearrangement links TRBV6-2 or TRBV6-3 to TRBJ2-5; 13 nucleotides align to TRBD2. The CDR3 is made up of 16 amino acids. J lost 4 bases, V lost 1 base, and 3 bases had no gene match. Germline-derived CDR1 and CDR2 are MNHEY and SVGEGT. The CDR3 here is CASSYWTSGSRETQYF. The CDR3 DNA reads as TGTGCCAGCAGTTACTGGACTAGCGGGAGCAGAGAGACCCAGTACTTC.